The 5 T cell receptor beta chains in this list originate from one sample, sequenced in a study of control samples from healthy donors and cancer patients. Clones were sequenced by immunoSEQ multiplex PCR, and TCRdb holds only the in-frame ones, with some missing. The top ten hold roughly 2.5% of the sample, which has more than 100,000 clones, 90% seen once. Sequenced input: blood. The source of these receptors is a man aged 18 to 29 in good health.

There are a few counts of this clone. The rearrangement links TRBV10-1 to TRBJ2-5; either TRBD1 or TRBD2 may fit D (5 bases each). This CDR3 is built from 13 residues. Between the trimmed V and J ends, which lost 4 bases and 2 bases, there was a span of 8 bases. Germline-derived CDR1 and CDR2 are WNHNN and SYGVQD (reference sequence). CDR3 DNA: TGCGCCAGCAGTGGGGACCCTCAAGAGACCCAGTACTTC. This translates into CASSGDPQETQYF.

The DNA for the CDR3 is TGTGCCTGGAGTGTACGTGGAGATACCACGGGTACGCAGTATTTT. It is translated as CAWSVRGDTTGTQYF. The chain carries TRBV30 and TRBJ2-3, with D unclear. Germline CDR1 GTSNPN, CDR2 SVGIG (reference sequence). The CDR3 spans 15 residues. The ends were cut back, 0 bases at V and 8 bases at J, with 18 bases in the middle.

The V and J genes are TRBV9 and TRBJ2-3; D is unresolved. Trimming cost V 0 bases and J 2 bases, with 7 bases left between them. Per the germline V gene, CDR1 is SGDLS and CDR2 is YYNGEE. This CDR3 comprises 14 residues. Here the CDR3 DNA reads TGTGCCAGCAGCGTAGGCTACTCCACAGATACGCAGTATTTT. Its protein product is CASSVGYSTDTQYF. Looking up the rest from reference TRBV9 and TRBJ2-3 gives the full variable domain: DSGVTQTPKHLITATGQRVTLRCSPRSGDLSVYWYQQSLDQGLQFLIQYYNGEERAKGNILERFSAQQFPDLHSELNLSSLELGDSALYFCASSVGYSTDTQYFGPGTRLTVL.

This clone was seen a single time. The CDR3 region is CASSLDPLLSGNTIYF. CDR3 bases: TGTGCCAGCAGCCTTGACCCTCTGTTGTCTGGAAACACCATATATTTT. This sequence joins TRBV14 and TRBJ1-3, with D hard to call. V lost 4 bases and J 1 base, leaving 14 bases between the germline ends. CDR3 length equals 16 residues. Germline V gives CDR1 SGHDN, CDR2 FVKESK.

The chain couples TRBV6-5 to TRBJ2-1, with 9 bases identical to TRBD1. Germline CDR1 and CDR2: MNHEY and SVGAGI. The CDR3 contains 14 residues. Trimming at V came to 6 bases and at J to 8 bases, leaving 8 bases not matched to a gene. The CDR3 is CASRPDRGLYEQFF. CDR3 nucleotide sequence: TGTGCCAGCAGGCCGGACAGGGGTTTGTATGAGCAGTTCTTC.